The 30 T cell receptor beta chains given below trace back to one sample, sequenced in a study of technical replicates of blood from a handful of donors. TCRdb's copy holds only in-frame clones and misses some; the assay was immunoSEQ multiplex PCR. The profile shows approximately 88,000 clones, 90% to 98% of them singletons. The sample taken for sequencing was T cells isolated from PBMCs. The receptors derive from a human donor in good health.

J is TRBJ2-7 and V is TRBV7-9, with D possibly matching TRBD2 (6 bases). V lost 1 base to trimming and J lost 5 bases, with 12 bases between them. The CDR3 is made up of 14 amino acids. Germline CDR1 is SEHNR and CDR2 is FQNEAQ (reference sequence). The CDR3 DNA follows: TGTGCCAGCAGCTTAGTAAGCGGGTTTGACGAGCAGTACTTC. Translated: CASSLVSGFDEQYF.

The V and J genes are TRBV7-2 and TRBJ2-2; unclear D gene. Germline CDR1 and CDR2: SGHTA and FQGNSA. The CDR3 loop spans 15 amino acids. Trimming cost V 2 bases and J 0 bases, with 7 bases left between them. CDR3 sequence reads: CASSLRLANTGELFF. CDR3 nucleotides: TGTGCCAGCAGCTTAAGGCTAGCGAACACCGGGGAGCTGTTTTTT.

The chain is built from TRBV28 and TRBJ2-7; no firm D call. V dropped 3 bases and J dropped 0 bases, with 15 bases sitting between them. CDR3 length: 16 amino acids. Looked up from germline, CDR1 is MDHEN and CDR2 is SYDVKM. CDR3 sequence: CASSFLKTRFSYEQYF. For the CDR3, the DNA is TGTGCCAGCAGTTTCCTGAAGACACGCTTCTCCTACGAGCAGTACTTC.

V usage is TRBV27 and J usage is TRBJ1-3; no reliable D call. The V gene lost 5 bases and the J gene lost 3 bases, with 14 bases spanning the gap. The germline CDR1 and CDR2 sequences are MNHEY and SMNVEV (reference sequence). There are 15 residues in the CDR3. CDR3 in DNA: TGTGCCAGCAGTACCACGGGGATTGATGGAAACACCATATATTTT. It translates to CASSTTGIDGNTIYF.

The CDR3 here is CASRHTGLNTEAFF. The CDR3 coding sequence is TGTGCCAGCAGGCATACAGGACTGAACACTGAAGCTTTCTTT. V gene TRBV25-1 combines with J gene TRBJ1-1, with D perhaps TRBD1 (5 bases). Deletions cut 6 bases from V and 0 bases from J, with 11 bases between. Germline-derived CDR1 and CDR2 are MGHDK and SYGVNS. This CDR3 contains 14 residues.

The rearrangement joins TRBV11-1 to TRBJ2-2; 8 positions match TRBD2. The V gene end was trimmed by 1 base and the J gene end by 3 bases; junction bases not matched to a gene: 4. Germline CDR1 is SGHAT and CDR2 is FQDESV (reference sequence). The CDR3 has 16 residues. CDR3 residues: CASSLDSGSHTGELFF. CDR3 nucleotide sequence: TGTGCCAGCAGCTTAGACAGCGGGAGCCACACCGGGGAGCTGTTTTTT.

The CDR3 here is CASKGRAYNEQFF. DNA for the CDR3: TGTGCCAGTAAAGGCAGGGCCTACAATGAGCAGTTCTTC. V usage is TRBV19 and J usage is TRBJ2-1; D is possibly TRBD1 (5 bases). V lost 7 bases, J lost 2 bases, and 9 bases lay in between. The CDR3 runs to 13 residues. CDR1 is LNHDA and CDR2 is SQIVND in the germline V gene (reference sequence).

The V and J genes are TRBV5-6 and TRBJ1-5, with a tentative D call TRBD1 (5 bases). CDR1 and CDR2 (germline): SGHDT, YYEEEE. The CDR3 length is 15 residues. Trimming took off 4 bases at V and 0 bases at J, with 11 bases between the two ends. DNA of the CDR3: TGTGCCAGCAGCCGCGGGGGGATTAGCAATCAGCCCCAGCATTTT. Encoded protein: CASSRGGISNQPQHF.

The CDR3 region has the DNA TGTGCCAGTACAGGGCACTCTGGAAACACCATATATTTT. This translates into CASTGHSGNTIYF. This chain joins TRBV6-1 and TRBJ1-3; possibly TRBD1 for D (6 bases). Per the germline V gene, CDR1 is MNHNS and CDR2 is SASEGT. The V end was cut by 9 bases, the J end by 0 bases, with 9 bases between. The CDR3 runs to 13 residues.

The rearrangement links TRBV2 to TRBJ2-5; D not certain. V was pared by 6 bases and J by 5 bases, with 7 bases between. Per germline, CDR1 SNHLY and CDR2 FYNNEI. There are 11 residues in the CDR3. CDR3 sequence: CASSARETQYF. CDR3 nucleotides: TGTGCCAGCAGCGCCCGGGAGACCCAGTACTTC.

The CDR3 loop is CSVLREGTDTQYF. The CDR3, as DNA: TGCAGCGTTCTTAGGGAGGGGACAGATACGCAGTATTTT. The chain links TRBV29-1 to TRBJ2-3; 7 bases map to TRBD2. V was clipped by 5 bases and J by 3 bases; unmatched bases: 5. CDR3 length: 13 residues. Germline V gene data show CDR1 as SQVTM and CDR2 as ANQGSEA.

The J gene is TRBJ2-7, the V gene TRBV10-3; possible D gene TRBD2, 5 bases. The germline V gene has CDR1 ENHRY and CDR2 SYGVKD. V lost 11 bases and J 3 bases, leaving 11 bases between the germline ends. The CDR3 has 11 residues. The CDR3 is CAVLENYEQYF. Written as DNA, the CDR3 is TGTGCCGTACTAGAAAACTACGAGCAGTACTTC.

The chain uses TRBV5-1 and TRBJ2-5, with 13 bases identical to TRBD2. CDR1 is SGHRS and CDR2 is YFSETQ in the germline V gene. The CDR3 covers 16 residues. The trim removed 0 bases at V and 3 bases at J, leaving 2 bases unmatched. CDR3 nucleotides: TGCGCCAGCAGCTTGGGGGGGACTAGCGGGGAAGAGACCCAGTACTTC. Translating it yields CASSLGGTSGEETQYF.

The V and J genes are TRBV10-3 and TRBJ2-3, with 7 bases matching TRBD2. The CDR3 sequence is 16 residues long. After removal of 3 bases from V and 4 bases from J, the junction contained 10 bases not matched to a gene. Germline V CDR1 and CDR2: ENHRY, SYGVKD. The CDR3 protein is CAISDPLAGESDTQYF. CDR3 nucleotides: TGTGCCATCAGTGATCCTTTGGCGGGAGAGTCAGATACGCAGTATTTT.

The V gene is TRBV5-1, the J gene TRBJ2-2; 10 bases agree with TRBD2. CDR3 length: 15 amino acids. After removal of 1 base from V and 7 bases from J, the junction contained 4 bases not matched to a gene. Germline V gene data show CDR1 as SGHRS and CDR2 as YFSETQ. CDR3 region: CASSLSSGSNGELFF. In DNA form, the CDR3 reads TGCGCCAGCAGCTTGTCTAGCGGGAGTAACGGGGAGCTGTTTTTT.

The rearrangement uses TRBV7-6 and TRBJ2-7, with TRBD1 matching 9 bases. This CDR3 is built from 15 residues. Per germline, CDR1 SGHVS and CDR2 FNYEAQ. J lost 1 base, V lost 5 bases, and 6 bases had no gene match. This CDR3 is CASSPSDRGSYEQYF. The DNA for the CDR3 is TGTGCCAGCAGCCCCTCGGACAGGGGATCCTACGAGCAGTACTTC.

J is TRBJ1-5 and V is TRBV19, with a tentative D call TRBD1 (6 bases). The CDR3 runs to 17 residues. From germline, CDR1 is LNHDA and CDR2 SQIVND (reference sequence). The germline V and J ends were trimmed by 2 bases and 4 bases, with 18 bases remaining between them. This chain's CDR3 is CASSIRQAWGGNQPQHF. Written as DNA, the CDR3 is TGTGCCAGTAGTATAAGACAGGCATGGGGAGGGAATCAGCCCCAGCATTTT.

The J gene is TRBJ2-7, the V gene TRBV29-1; 8 nucleotides align to TRBD2. Unmatched junction bases numbered 8, after V lost 4 bases and J lost 3 bases. The CDR3 extends over 14 amino acids. CDR1 and CDR2 from the germline V gene are SQVTM and ANQGSEA. CDR3 DNA: TGCAGCGTTGGTATCACGGGAGGGAACTACGAGCAGTACTTC. Its translation is CSVGITGGNYEQYF.

The chain carries TRBV10-3 and TRBJ2-7; TRBD2 aligns across 9 bases. Germline CDR1 ENHRY, CDR2 SYGVKD. After removal of 4 bases from V and 6 bases from J, the junction contained 10 bases not matched to a gene. This CDR3 contains 15 residues. CDR3 protein: CAISASGTSRGEQYF. CDR3 DNA: TGTGCCATCAGTGCCTCCGGGACTAGCCGCGGCGAGCAGTACTTC.

The V gene is TRBV4-2, the J gene TRBJ2-4; TRBD2 agrees at 12 bases. Germline V gene lookup returns CDR1 LGHNA and CDR2 YNFKEQ. There are 19 residues in the CDR3. J gave up 2 bases and V 1 base, and 9 bases lay outside the gene matches. For the CDR3, the DNA is TGTGCCAGCAGCCAAGGACTAGCGGGAGAGGATTGGACCAAAAACATTCAGTACTTC. This encodes CASSQGLAGEDWTKNIQYF.

V usage is TRBV7-9 and J usage is TRBJ2-1, with D possibly TRBD2 on 6 matching bases. The germline V gene has CDR1 SEHNR and CDR2 FQNEAQ (reference sequence). V was pared by 0 bases and J by 6 bases, with 12 bases between. There are 15 residues in the CDR3. CDR3 amino acids: CASSLATGERNEQFF. The DNA of the CDR3 is TGTGCCAGCAGCTTAGCGACGGGAGAGCGCAATGAGCAGTTCTTC. Looking up the rest from reference TRBV7-9 and TRBJ2-1 gives the full variable domain: DTGVSQNPRHKITKRGQNVTFRCDPISEHNRLYWYRQTLGQGPEFLTYFQNEAQLEKSRLLSDRFSAERPKGSFSTLEIQRTEQGDSAMYLCASSLATGERNEQFFGPGTRLTVL.

The rearrangement links TRBV2 to TRBJ2-1; D may be TRBD2 (6 bases). Germline V gene data show CDR1 as SNHLY and CDR2 as FYNNEI. The V and J ends lost 6 bases and 0 bases respectively, with 12 bases between them. There are 15 residues in the CDR3. This CDR3 is CASRAGPSSYNEQFF. The CDR3 region has the DNA TGTGCCAGCAGGGCGGGACCGAGCTCCTACAATGAGCAGTTCTTC.

V and J are TRBV28 and TRBJ2-1; 13 nucleotides match TRBD2. Germline-derived CDR1 and CDR2 are MDHEN and SYDVKM. Trimming removed 6 bases from V and 5 bases from J; junction bases left unmatched: 7. This CDR3 region has 16 residues. Here the CDR3 DNA reads TGTGCCAGCAGCCTCCTCACTAGCGGGAGGGACAATGAGCAGTTCTTC. It specifies CASSLLTSGRDNEQFF.

The sample holds one count of this clone. The chain couples TRBV7-9 to TRBJ2-7; D gene uncertain. V gave up 2 bases and J gave up 5 bases, with 10 bases separating them. The CDR3 runs to 13 residues. CDR1 SEHNR and CDR2 FQNEAQ come from the germline V gene (reference sequence). CDR3 residues: CASSLLRRNEQYF. The CDR3 region has the DNA TGTGCCAGCAGCTTACTTAGGAGAAACGAGCAGTACTTC.

The chain recombines TRBV7-7 with TRBJ2-1, with D possibly matching TRBD2 (6 bases). The germline V gene has CDR1 SSHAT and CDR2 FNYEAQ (reference sequence). The V end lost 1 base, the J end lost 4 bases, and 14 bases lay between the germline ends. The CDR3 extends over 16 amino acids. CDR3 region: CASSLGPGTDYNEQFF. The CDR3 DNA follows: TGTGCCAGCAGCTTAGGCCCCGGGACTGATTACAATGAGCAGTTCTTC. The variable domain in full, completed from reference TRBV7-7 and TRBJ2-1, reads GAGVSQSPRYKVTKRGQDVTLRCDPISSHATLYWYQQALGQGPEFLTYFNYEAQPDKSGLPSDRFSAERPEGSISTLTIQRTEQRDSAMYRCASSLGPGTDYNEQFFGPGTRLTVL.

The chain is built from TRBV15 and TRBJ1-1; 9 bases match TRBD1. CDR1 is LNHNV, CDR2 YYDKDF, per germline (reference sequence). Unmatched junction bases numbered 8, after V lost 5 bases and J lost 4 bases. This CDR3 contains 15 residues. CDR3 sequence (DNA): TGTGCCACCAGCCCCCGGGACAGGGCGTCCACTGAAGCTTTCTTT. As protein: CATSPRDRASTEAFF. Variable domain in full (rest from reference TRBV15 and TRBJ1-1): DAMVIQNPRYQVTQFGKPVTLSCSQTLNHNVMYWYQQKSSQAPKLLFHYYDKDFNNEADTPDNFQSRRPNTSFCFLDIRSPGLGDTAMYLCATSPRDRASTEAFFGQGTRLTVV.

This chain links TRBV5-4 with TRBJ1-1; a weak D match, TRBD1 (5 bases). Trimming removed 4 bases at V and 0 bases at J, with 16 bases between. Per the germline V gene, CDR1 is SGHNT and CDR2 is YYREEE (reference sequence). This CDR3 has 16 amino acids. CDR3 in amino acids: CASSVIREGMNTEAFF. CDR3 coding DNA: TGTGCCAGCAGCGTCATCAGGGAAGGAATGAACACTGAAGCTTTCTTT. The whole variable domain, filled in from reference TRBV5-4 and TRBJ1-1, reads ETGVTQSPTHLIKTRGQQVTLRCSSQSGHNTVSWYQQALGQGPQFIFQYYREEENGRGNFPPRFSGLQFPNYSSELNVNALELDDSALYLCASSVIREGMNTEAFFGQGTRLTVV.

V gene TRBV27 combines with J gene TRBJ2-7, with 7 nucleotides matching TRBD2. The CDR3 extends over 14 amino acids. Germline CDR1 is MNHEY and CDR2 is SMNVEV (reference sequence). J gave up 4 bases and V 2 bases, and 5 bases lay outside the gene matches. The CDR3: CASSLVPGGYEQYF. The CDR3 DNA reads as TGTGCCAGCAGTTTAGTACCCGGGGGGTACGAGCAGTACTTC.

The chain is built from TRBV7-3 and TRBJ2-1; 7 nucleotides line up with TRBD2. J lost 0 bases, V lost 0 bases, and 2 bases had no gene match. The length of the CDR3 is 16 residues. Germline CDR1 is SGHTA and CDR2 is FQGTGA. CDR3 in DNA: TGTGCCAGCAGCTTAACCGGCGGGAGCTCCTACAATGAGCAGTTCTTC. Translated: CASSLTGGSSYNEQFF.

The chain is built from TRBV5-1 and TRBJ1-2; D is uncertain. The CDR3 loop spans 14 amino acids. CDR1 and CDR2 from the germline V gene are SGHRS and YFSETQ. V gave up 6 bases and J gave up 0 bases, with 12 bases separating them. Here the CDR3 reads CASNRSSTNYGYTF. The CDR3 region has the DNA TGCGCCAGCAATAGATCGTCTACTAACTATGGCTACACCTTC.